The clone carrying this T cell receptor (beta chain) came up many times. Its antigen remains unidentified. Germline V gene sequence: CDR1 SQVTM, CDR2 ANQGSEA. Between the trimmed V and J ends, which lost 0 bases and 6 bases, there was a span of 14 bases. The CDR3 totals 14 residues. This record belongs to a study of CD8 T cells in ankylosing spondylitis. Study outcomes and limitations: The clones that were linked to disease were reported to be significantly enriched in matched synovial fluid samples from ankylosing spondylitis patients.

Scientists made TCR beta libraries using quantitative 5'-RACE with molecular barcodes. MiXCR was run by TCRdb on the 5' RACE reads, yielding one entry per CDR3 protein. The sample carries 180,000 or so distinct CDR3 sequences, 11% recorded once. This TCR was sampled from a male donor with ankylosing spondylitis or in good health (not recorded which). The sequenced sample consisted of blood, either unsorted or a sorted T cell fraction (not recorded which). The chain has TRBV29-1 and TRBJ1-2, with D uncertain. CDR3 DNA sequence: TGCAGCGTTGAAGATCGGTGGGTCGGGAATGGCTACACCTTC. This translates into CSVEDRWVGNGYTF.